This TCR beta chain was profiled in a study of blood T cell repertoires in COVID-19. Study-wide context: PBMCs, B-cell-depleted T cells, or T cells provided the cDNA or gDNA that made up the material.

CDR1 is WSHSY and CDR2 is SAAADI in the germline V gene. The CDR3 runs 15 residues. V shed 6 bases and J 10 bases; nucleotides not matched to a gene: 11. Seattle participants joined during active infection and were tracked over time. In the authors' methods: Amplified reference gene primers provided the basis for estimating nucleated cell counts. Using immunoSEQ multiplex PCR, the repertoire was profiled, and TCRdb retains in-frame clones only, with some absent. Clonal size and the V and J genes are those of that table, whereas D and trimming came from the DNA. The sample gives roughly 330,000 clones, about 87% of which show up once; approximately 10% is in the top ten.

This TCR derives from a man younger than 45 with COVID-19, enrolled during active disease. The specimen was peripheral blood. V and J are TRBV10-2 and TRBJ2-1, with 11 bases identical to TRBD2. CDR3 sequence (DNA): TGCGCCAGCAGATTAGCGGGGGGGCCTCTTAAGGAGCAGTTCTTC. Translated: CASRLAGGPLKEQFF.